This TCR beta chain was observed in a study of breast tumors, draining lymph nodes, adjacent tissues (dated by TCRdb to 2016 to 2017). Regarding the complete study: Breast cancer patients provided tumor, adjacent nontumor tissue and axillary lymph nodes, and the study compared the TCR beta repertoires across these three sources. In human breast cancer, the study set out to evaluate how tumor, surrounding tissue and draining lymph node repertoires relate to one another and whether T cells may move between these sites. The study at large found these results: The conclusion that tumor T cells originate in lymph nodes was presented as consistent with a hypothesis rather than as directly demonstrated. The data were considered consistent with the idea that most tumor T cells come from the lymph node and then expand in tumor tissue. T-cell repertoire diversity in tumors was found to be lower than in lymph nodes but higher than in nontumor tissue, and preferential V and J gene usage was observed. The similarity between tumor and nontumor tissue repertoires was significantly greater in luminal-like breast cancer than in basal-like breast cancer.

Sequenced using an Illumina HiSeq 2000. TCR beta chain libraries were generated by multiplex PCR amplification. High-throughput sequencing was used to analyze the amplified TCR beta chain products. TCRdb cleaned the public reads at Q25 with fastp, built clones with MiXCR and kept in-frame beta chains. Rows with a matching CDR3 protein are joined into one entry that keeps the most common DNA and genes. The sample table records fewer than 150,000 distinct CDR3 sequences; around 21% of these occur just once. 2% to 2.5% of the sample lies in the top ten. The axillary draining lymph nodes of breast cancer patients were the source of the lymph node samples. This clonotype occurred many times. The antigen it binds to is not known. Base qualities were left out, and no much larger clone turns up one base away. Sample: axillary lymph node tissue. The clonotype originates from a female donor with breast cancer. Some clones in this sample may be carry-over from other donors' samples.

CDR3 region: CASTVGSGTHNEQFF. The nucleotide sequence is TGTGCCAGCACCGTCGGTAGCGGGACCCACAATGAGCAGTTCTTC. The receptor chain draws on TRBV12-3 or TRBV12-4 and TRBJ2-1, with 8 junctional bases fitting TRBD2. From the cysteine up to the phenylalanine, the CDR3 has a length of 15 residues. Solely the CDR3 DNA is kept, with 45 bases framed from the first base. Unmatched junction bases come to 10, with V trimmed by 7 bases and J by 5 bases.